This entry lists 15 T cell receptor beta chains sequenced from one sample in a study of read filtering for tumor transcriptome and immune sequencing. From around 0.4 ug of RNA, a library with molecular barcoded alpha/delta and beta/gamma adaptors was made. Via MiXCR, TCRdb re-called the reads, giving one row per CDR3 protein. Among 100,000 to 150,000 distinct CDR3 sequences, roughly 13% were seen once, and the ten largest hold 8% to 13%. The sequenced material came from a population of CD138-negative cells sorted from bone marrow. Receptors originate from a donor aged 40 or older with multiple myeloma.

This clonotype has a count of ten or more. This chain links TRBV27 with TRBJ2-1; 9 nucleotides match TRBD2. Germline V gene data show CDR1 as MNHEY and CDR2 as SMNVEV (reference sequence). This CDR3 has 15 residues. Losses at the gene ends were 2 bases for V and 5 bases for J; bases not matched to a gene: 4. CDR3 in amino acids: CASSLKRGADNEQFF. The CDR3 DNA is TGTGCCAGCAGTTTAAAGCGGGGGGCCGACAATGAGCAGTTCTTC.

The rearrangement joins TRBV2 to TRBJ2-5; weak D call: TRBD1 (6 bases). Deletions cut 6 bases from V and 2 bases from J, with 13 bases between. The CDR3 sequence is 14 residues long. Germline CDR1 and CDR2: SNHLY and FYNNEI. The CDR3 loop is CASRRVTGQETQYF. CDR3 in DNA: TGTGCCAGCAGGAGGGTGACAGGACAAGAGACCCAGTACTTC. The full variable domain, with the rest looked up from reference TRBV2 and TRBJ2-5, is EPEVTQTPSHQVTQMGQEVILRCVPISNHLYFYWYRQILGQKVEFLVSFYNNEISEKSEIFDDQFSVERPDGSNFTLKIRSTKLEDSAMYFCASRRVTGQETQYFGPGTRLLVL.

This clonotype was seen repeatedly, ten times or more. The rearrangement joins TRBV29-1 to TRBJ2-3; D remains ambiguous. The CDR3 consists of 16 residues. Germline values: CDR1 SQVTM, CDR2 ANQGSEA. Trimming shortened V by 0 bases and J by 6 bases, and 19 bases separated the two germline ends. The CDR3 DNA reads as TGCAGCGTTGAAGACTCCTCAGGCGGCGAGGTGGATACGCAGTATTTT. It specifies CSVEDSSGGEVDTQYF.

This clonotype occurred many times. The CDR3 reads CAWRTQLGSGTTGELFF. The CDR3 DNA follows: TGTGCCTGGAGGACCCAGTTGGGGAGCGGAACCACCGGGGAGCTGTTTTTT. The chain links TRBV30 to TRBJ2-2, with a weak D call TRBD2 (5 bases). The CDR3 covers 17 residues. Looked up from germline, CDR1 is GTSNPN and CDR2 is SVGIG (reference sequence). V lost 3 bases, J lost 4 bases, and 21 bases lay in between.

The chain carries TRBV28 and TRBJ2-2; 8 nucleotides agree with TRBD2. Germline assignment: CDR1 MDHEN and CDR2 SYDVKM. This CDR3 has 15 amino acids. Trimming cost V 4 bases and J 4 bases; bases outside gene matches: 5. CDR3 in amino acids: CASSSSGSATGELFF. CDR3 DNA: TGTGCCAGCAGTTCGAGCGGGAGCGCCACCGGGGAGCTGTTTTTT.

This chain joins TRBV4-1 and TRBJ1-3; possible D gene TRBD1, 5 bases. Per the germline V gene, CDR1 is MGHRA and CDR2 is YSYEKL. V was shortened by 5 bases and J by 0 bases, with 14 bases between the two germline ends. The CDR3 spans 16 residues. The CDR3 DNA follows: TGCGCCAGCAGCGGGATGGACGGGACCTCTGGAAACACCATATATTTT. Its protein is CASSGMDGTSGNTIYF.

This clonotype was detected many times. This chain connects TRBV6-1 to TRBJ1-5; D call uncertain. V lost 9 bases, J lost 2 bases, and 5 bases lay in between. The germline V gene has CDR1 MNHNS and CDR2 SASEGT. The CDR3 sequence is 11 residues long. Here the CDR3 reads CASQRNQPQHF. The CDR3 DNA reads as TGTGCCAGTCAGCGCAATCAGCCCCAGCATTTT.

As to this clonotype: A much larger clone lies one base from this, so it may be a read error. CDR3 residues: CSARDPETRETQYF. In DNA, the CDR3 is TGCAGTGCTAGAGATCCGGAGACCCGGGAGACCCAGTACTTC. The chain is built from TRBV20-1 and TRBJ2-5, with no clear D. Germline CDR1 and CDR2: DFQATT and SNEGSKA (reference sequence). Trimming left V 0 bases short and J 5 bases short, with 13 bases between. The CDR3 runs to 14 residues.

As for this clonotype: A much larger clone is a single base away; this may be a read error. The chain links TRBV6-2 or TRBV6-3 to TRBJ2-6, with TRBD1 matching 9 bases. The CDR3 contains 16 residues. Per germline, CDR1 MNHEY and CDR2 SVGEGT. DNA of the CDR3: TGTGCCGGCAGCCCCACAGGGGGCGGTATCCCAAACGTCCTGACTTTC. Translated: CAGSPTGGGIPNVLTF.

About this clonotype: A much larger clone lies one base from this, so it may be a read error. V is TRBV5-1 and J is TRBJ2-5, with a possible D match to TRBD2 (5 bases). CDR1 and CDR2 from the germline V gene are SGHRS and YFSETQ. This CDR3 has 13 residues. This CDR3 reads CASSEGYQGTQYF. The CDR3 bases are TGCGCCAGCAGCGAGGGTTACCAAGGGACCCAGTACTTC.

This clonotype has at least ten counts. The J gene is TRBJ2-5, the V gene TRBV7-2, with D perhaps TRBD1 or TRBD2 (5 bases each). From germline, CDR1 is SGHTA and CDR2 FQGNSA. Between the trimmed V and J ends, which lost 5 bases and 0 bases, there was a span of 13 bases. The CDR3 has 15 residues. CDR3 amino acids: CASSQAWGYQETQYF. The DNA of the CDR3 is TGTGCCAGCAGCCAAGCCTGGGGGTACCAAGAGACCCAGTACTTC.

The table lists this clonotype with many counts. The chain's CDR3 is CSVDTTGGGAETQYF. The CDR3 region has the DNA TGCAGCGTTGATACCACAGGGGGCGGCGCCGAGACCCAGTACTTC. The V and J genes are TRBV29-1 and TRBJ2-5; 9 bases are shared with TRBD1. Germline loops: CDR1 SQVTM, CDR2 ANQGSEA. V gave up 3 bases and J gave up 5 bases; unmatched junction bases: 10. The CDR3 totals 15 residues.

This clonotype has ten or more counts. This sequence joins TRBV11-2 and TRBJ2-7; 7 nucleotides agree with TRBD2. There are 15 residues in the CDR3. The V and J ends lost 1 base and 8 bases, in that order; junction bases with no gene match: 11. CDR1 and CDR2 from the germline V gene are SGHAT and FQNNGV. The CDR3 region is CASSLGNSGAIKQYF. The CDR3 DNA is TGTGCCAGCAGCTTAGGAAACAGCGGGGCGATTAAGCAGTACTTC.

The V call is TRBV5-5, the J call TRBJ1-5; D not certain. The CDR3 totals 13 residues. Per the germline V gene, CDR1 is SGHKS and CDR2 is YYEKEE (reference sequence). Deletions cut 7 bases from V and 4 bases from J, with 12 bases between. The CDR3 nucleotides read TGTGCCAGCCATTGGACGCCTAATCAGCCCCAGCATTTT. Its translation: CASHWTPNQPQHF. Full variable domain (missing parts from reference TRBV5-5 and TRBJ1-5): DAGVTQSPTHLIKTRGQQVTLRCSPISGHKSVSWYQQVLGQGPQFIFQYYEKEERGRGNFPDRFSARQFPNYSSELNVNALLLGDSALYLCASHWTPNQPQHFGDGTRLSIL.

This clonotype was recorded many times. V is TRBV29-1 and J is TRBJ1-1; 7 nucleotides match TRBD1. After removal of 5 bases from V and 1 base from J, the junction contained 4 bases not matched to a gene. The CDR3 loop spans 13 amino acids. Germline loops: CDR1 SQVTM, CDR2 ANQGSEA. CDR3: CSVPGQRNTEAFF. CDR3 DNA: TGCAGCGTTCCGGGACAGCGGAACACTGAAGCTTTCTTT.